The following is a TCR beta chain sequence with its context. This clonotype was recorded a few times. The target of this receptor is not known. No much larger clone is present one base from it, and per-base qualities are unavailable. These data originate in a study of response to subunit inactivated influenza vaccine (dated by TCRdb to the late 2010s). The study in broad terms: Deep quantitative profiling of the T cell receptor repertoire was used in the study to follow responses to a trivalent subunit inactivated influenza vaccine.

Libraries were prepared through RT-PCR. Data came from an Illumina HiSeq 2500. Using fastp trimming at Q25 and MiXCR clonotype assembly, TCRdb reanalyzed the public sequencing data and kept in-frame beta chains. Every entry covers one CDR3 protein and lists the most common genes and DNA from its rows. Counted in this sample were about 190,000 distinct CDR3 sequences; around 15% of them appeared once. Together, the top ten hold approximately 25% of the sample. The junction shows trimming of 3 bases on V and 6 bases on J, and the gene matches do not reach 9 bases of it. There are 15 amino acids in the CDR3, from cysteine to phenylalanine inclusive. Only the CDR3 DNA is retained, 45 bases long and in frame from the first base. CDR1 and CDR2 are drawn from the germline V gene (reference sequence): MNHEY, SMNVEV. Results the study describes overall, beyond this receptor: The authors suggested that each seasonal influenza vaccination may recruit only a limited number of new T cells.

The receptor comes from a man aged 45 to 65 who received an inactivated influenza vaccine. Donor details come from another sample of the same person, matched by shared clones. Recombination connected TRBV27 to TRBJ2-7, with 9 junctional bases fitting TRBD2. Sequencing used CD8+ T cells sorted from PBMCs, obtained approximately 5 days after vaccination. The DNA sequence follows: TGTGCCAGCAGTTTGGGTGCGGGACTAGCCCTCGAGCAGTACTTC. The encoded protein is CASSLGAGLALEQYF.